A single sample is the source of the 20 T cell receptor beta chains below, sequenced in a study of OX40 agonist ivuxolimab in advanced cancers. The table came from immunoSEQ multiplex PCR; TCRdb's copy has only in-frame clones and leaves some out. This sample has roughly 90,000 clones, with 87% found just once. Here the sequenced sample was CD4+ or CD8+ T cells sorted from blood, taken in a trial of the OX40 agonist ivuxolimab. These receptors all stem from an adult with an advanced solid tumor such as melanoma, head and neck, liver or kidney cancer.

The rearrangement joins TRBV4-1 to TRBJ2-7; D might be TRBD2 (6 bases). CDR3 size: 15 residues. The V end was cut by 5 bases, the J end by 3 bases, with 17 bases between. Germline assignment: CDR1 MGHRA and CDR2 YSYEKL. The CDR3 region is CASSYRDLPNYEQYF. The CDR3 nucleotides are TGCGCCAGCAGCTACCGGGACTTGCCTAACTACGAGCAGTACTTC.

This sequence joins TRBV30 and TRBJ1-5; TRBD1 is a possible D gene (5 bases). The germline V and J ends were trimmed by 3 bases and 3 bases, with 9 bases remaining between them. Germline V gives CDR1 GTSNPN, CDR2 SVGIG (reference sequence). This CDR3 is built from 13 residues. The CDR3 spells CAWSTDTNQPQHF. The DNA for the CDR3 is TGTGCCTGGAGCACGGACACCAATCAGCCCCAGCATTTT.

This chain uses TRBV10-3 with TRBJ1-2; D perhaps matches TRBD1 (5 bases). Germline V CDR1 and CDR2: ENHRY, SYGVKD. Trimming removed 8 bases from V and 2 bases from J, with 12 bases in between. The CDR3 covers 13 residues. CDR3 coding DNA: TGTGCCATCGGGCAGGGTTTGAACTATGGCTACACCTTC. Its protein product is CAIGQGLNYGYTF.

The genes are TRBV11-2 and TRBJ1-2, with D tentatively TRBD1 (5 bases). Germline V gives CDR1 SGHAT, CDR2 FQNNGV. This CDR3 comprises 16 residues. V dropped 3 bases and J dropped 2 bases, with 16 bases sitting between them. The CDR3 DNA reads as TGTGCCAGCAGCTTGGGCGGCAGGGCGCTAAACTATGGCTACACCTTC. Translation: CASSLGGRALNYGYTF. Full variable domain (outside the CDR3, taken from reference TRBV11-2 and TRBJ1-2): EAGVAQSPRYKIIEKRQSVAFWCNPISGHATLYWYQQILGQGPKLLIQFQNNGVVDDSQLPKDRFSAERLKGVDSTLKIQPAKLEDSAVYLCASSLGGRALNYGYTFGSGTRLTVV.

V gene TRBV19 combines with J gene TRBJ1-1, with D possibly TRBD1 on 6 matching bases. Per germline, CDR1 LNHDA and CDR2 SQIVND (reference sequence). V shed 4 bases and J shed 1 base, with 10 bases lying between them. The length of the CDR3 is 14 residues. The CDR3 DNA sequence: TGTGCCAGTAGTACCAGACAGGAGAACACTGAAGCTTTCTTT. It codes for CASSTRQENTEAFF.

This chain's CDR3 is CASSPQTGVNYGYTF. The CDR3 nucleotides read TGTGCCAGCAGCCCCCAGACAGGGGTGAACTATGGCTACACCTTC. V and J are TRBV16 and TRBJ1-2; 8 bases map to TRBD1. The CDR3 length is 15 residues. The V gene end was trimmed by 4 bases and the J gene end by 2 bases; junction bases not matched to a gene: 6. In germline, CDR1 is KGHSY, CDR2 FQNENV.

This chain joins TRBV29-1 and TRBJ1-3; possible D gene TRBD1, 6 bases. This CDR3 is 13 amino acids long. Germline loops: CDR1 SQVTM, CDR2 ANQGSEA. The CDR3 sequence is CSIPGGAGNTIYF. The CDR3 bases are TGCTCCATCCCGGGGGGGGCGGGAAACACCATATATTTT. Filled out from reference TRBV29-1 and TRBJ1-3, the complete variable domain reads SAVISQKPSRDICQRGTSLTIQCQVDSQVTMMFWYRQQPGQSLTLIATANQGSEATYESGFVIDKFPISRPNLTFSTLTVSNMSPEDSSIYLCSIPGGAGNTIYFGEGSWLTVV.

The chain has TRBV11-2 and TRBJ2-2; D may be TRBD2 (5 bases). CDR1 and CDR2 (germline): SGHAT, FQNNGV. This CDR3 region has 15 residues. Deletions cut 3 bases from V and 0 bases from J, with 8 bases between. The CDR3 sequence is CASSLSSANTGELFF. In DNA, the CDR3 is TGTGCCAGCAGCTTGAGTAGCGCGAACACCGGGGAGCTGTTTTTT.

The chain is built from TRBV10-3 and TRBJ2-5; maybe TRBD2 (6 bases). Germline assignment: CDR1 ENHRY and CDR2 SYGVKD. This CDR3 is 15 amino acids long. Trimming took 7 bases from V and 3 from J, leaving 18 bases between them. This chain's CDR3 is CAITPGGGGKETQYF. For the CDR3, the DNA is TGTGCCATCACTCCGGGCGGAGGAGGGAAAGAGACCCAGTACTTC.

This clone was seen only a few times. V is TRBV5-1 and J is TRBJ2-7; maybe TRBD1 (6 bases). Per germline, CDR1 SGHRS and CDR2 YFSETQ. Deletions cut 4 bases from V and 3 bases from J, with 11 bases between. The CDR3 loop spans 13 amino acids. CDR3: CASSTPQGYEQYF. DNA of the CDR3: TGCGCCAGCAGCACGCCACAGGGCTACGAGCAGTACTTC.

This chain joins TRBV6-1 and TRBJ2-2; D may match TRBD1 or TRBD2 (5 bases each). The CDR3 has 17 residues. Trimming shortened V by 3 bases and J by 4 bases, and 18 bases separated the two germline ends. Germline V gives CDR1 MNHNS, CDR2 SASEGT. CDR3 in DNA: TGTGCCAGCAGTGAGGGGACGGATAGCATCTTCACCGGGGAGCTGTTTTTT. This translates into CASSEGTDSIFTGELFF.

This clone was picked up one time. V is TRBV6-5 and J is TRBJ2-5; unclear D gene. This CDR3 comprises 11 residues. Per the germline V gene, CDR1 is MNHEY and CDR2 is SVGAGI. The V gene lost 2 bases and the J gene lost 10 bases, with 8 bases spanning the gap. The CDR3 protein is CASSYMGIQYF. The CDR3 nucleotides are TGTGCCAGCAGTTACATGGGGATCCAGTACTTC.

This rearrangement joins TRBV6-5 to TRBJ2-6; D uncertain. Trimming cost V 6 bases and J 3 bases, with 6 bases left between them. The length of the CDR3 is 13 residues. The germline CDR1 and CDR2 sequences are MNHEY and SVGAGI. The CDR3 protein is CASRYVGANVLTF. The CDR3 nucleotides read TGTGCCAGCAGATATGTTGGGGCCAACGTCCTGACTTTC.

The chain couples TRBV7-2 to TRBJ1-2; unclear D gene. The length of the CDR3 is 14 residues. Germline CDR1 and CDR2: SGHTA and FQGNSA. The germline V and J ends were trimmed by 0 bases and 4 bases, with 9 bases remaining between them. Here the CDR3 reads CASSLAAGSYGYTF. CDR3 bases: TGTGCCAGCAGCTTAGCCGCGGGAAGCTATGGCTACACCTTC.

The chain carries TRBV28 and TRBJ1-1; D remains unclear. This CDR3 comprises 15 residues. From germline, CDR1 is MDHEN and CDR2 SYDVKM. Trimming cost V 5 bases and J 1 base, with 14 bases left between them. The CDR3 here is CASSTAWAGNTEAFF. The CDR3 DNA reads TGTGCCAGCAGTACTGCGTGGGCAGGGAACACTGAAGCTTTCTTT.

The genes are TRBV28 and TRBJ2-1; 13 positions match TRBD2. Germline V CDR1 and CDR2: MDHEN, SYDVKM. The CDR3 has 14 residues. V shed 6 bases and J 15 bases; nucleotides not matched to a gene: 11. CDR3 DNA sequence: TGTGCCAGCAGCGAGACTAGCGGGAGGATCAGCGTGTTCTTC. This codes for CASSETSGRISVFF.

The rearrangement uses TRBV10-3 and TRBJ2-1, with 9 positions matching TRBD2. This CDR3 has 16 amino acids. CDR1 is ENHRY and CDR2 is SYGVKD in the germline V gene. Trimming at V came to 0 bases and at J to 4 bases, leaving 4 bases not matched to a gene. The CDR3 nucleotides read TGTGCCATCAGTGAGTCGAGGGCGGGAGGGTACAATGAGCAGTTCTTC. As protein: CAISESRAGGYNEQFF.

The chain carries TRBV21-1 and TRBJ1-1. TRBV21-1 is annotated as a pseudogene. The CDR3 runs 11 residues. The chain's CDR3 is CASKLKTEAFF. Here the CDR3 DNA reads TGTGCCAGCAAGCTTAAGACTGAAGCTTTCTTT.

The rearrangement links TRBV27 to TRBJ1-2; D may be TRBD1 (5 bases). The length of the CDR3 is 16 residues. CDR1 is MNHEY and CDR2 is SMNVEV in the germline V gene (reference sequence). Trimming stripped 2 bases from V and 3 bases from J, with 16 bases between. This CDR3 is CASSLVSAGIYYGYTF. The DNA for the CDR3 is TGTGCCAGCAGTTTAGTTTCGGCAGGGATTTACTATGGCTACACCTTC.

The chain has TRBV7-9 and TRBJ1-4; D is possibly TRBD1 (5 bases). V shed 2 bases and J shed 3 bases, with 13 bases lying between them. The V gene's germline CDR1 is SEHNR and CDR2 FQNEAQ (reference sequence). This CDR3 spans 16 amino acids. The CDR3 DNA follows: TGTGCCAGCAGCTTAAGGCAGGGAGGGTCTAATGAAAAACTGTTTTTT. It translates to CASSLRQGGSNEKLFF.